The 23 T cell receptor beta chains below were found in one sample sequenced in a study of blood T cell repertoires in COVID-19. Produced via immunoSEQ multiplex PCR; TCRdb's table is partial and in-frame only. The data hold fewer than 250,000 clones, with 83% observed a single time. The sample taken for sequencing was PBMCs or T cells enriched from blood (not recorded which). These receptors were collected from a woman in her 50s who had been exposed to COVID-19.

The chain couples TRBV11-2 to TRBJ1-2, with D maybe TRBD1 (5 bases). Trimming took 1 base from V and 3 from J, leaving 12 bases between them. CDR3 length: 15 amino acids. CDR1 SGHAT and CDR2 FQNNGV come from the germline V gene. The CDR3 DNA reads as TGTGCCAGCAGCTTAGGAGTTAGACAGCACTATGGCTACACCTTC. This codes for CASSLGVRQHYGYTF.

V gene TRBV18 combines with J gene TRBJ1-1; TRBD1 is a possible D gene (6 bases). CDR1 is KGHSH, CDR2 LQKENI, per germline. V lost 2 bases, J lost 5 bases, and 9 bases lay in between. CDR3 length: 13 residues. The CDR3 sequence is CASSPIGQTEAFF. CDR3 sequence (DNA): TGTGCCAGCTCACCAATAGGACAGACTGAAGCTTTCTTT.

This sequence joins TRBV5-1 and TRBJ2-2; TRBD2 matches 7 bases. The length of the CDR3 is 17 residues. V was pared by 6 bases and J by 0 bases, with 11 bases of the junction left unmatched. Germline-derived CDR1 and CDR2 are SGHRS and YFSETQ. The CDR3 DNA follows: TGCGCCAGCAAGCGGGACGGGGGGTTGACGAACACCGGGGAGCTGTTTTTT. Encoded protein: CASKRDGGLTNTGELFF.

CDR3 in amino acids: CASSSTGHNSPLHF. Here the CDR3 DNA reads TGTGCCAGCAGCTCGACAGGGCATAATTCACCCCTCCACTTT. The gene calls are TRBV3-1 (or the pseudogene TRBV3-2) and TRBJ1-6; 7 nucleotides agree with TRBD1. Germline CDR1 reads LGHDT; CDR2 reads YNNKEL (reference sequence). The J segment lost 5 bases and the V segment lost 5 bases, leaving 3 bases of the junction unmatched. The CDR3 has 14 amino acids.

This clone was counted between two and nine times. The V and J genes are TRBV19 and TRBJ1-1; maybe TRBD1 (5 bases). Germline CDR1 is LNHDA and CDR2 is SQIVND (reference sequence). V was shortened by 1 base and J by 5 bases, with 8 bases between the two germline ends. The CDR3 extends over 13 amino acids. The CDR3 sequence is CASSIARGTEAFF. CDR3 sequence (DNA): TGTGCCAGTAGTATAGCACGGGGGACTGAAGCTTTCTTT.

The chain recombines TRBV19 with TRBJ1-4; TRBD1 is a possible D gene (5 bases). There are 14 residues in the CDR3. The V gene lost 3 bases and the J gene lost 5 bases, with 10 bases spanning the gap. Germline V gene data show CDR1 as LNHDA and CDR2 as SQIVND (reference sequence). The DNA for the CDR3 is TGTGCCAGTAGTATCAGGGATCCCAATGAAAAACTGTTTTTT. Translated, it gives CASSIRDPNEKLFF.

The V and J genes are TRBV10-3 and TRBJ2-7, with 11 bases lining up with TRBD1. The CDR3 consists of 13 residues. J lost 7 bases, V lost 4 bases, and 3 bases had no gene match. Germline V gene lookup returns CDR1 ENHRY and CDR2 SYGVKD. DNA of the CDR3: TGTGCCATCAGTGGGACAGGGGGCGGTGAGCAGTACTTC. Its protein product is CAISGTGGGEQYF.

V usage is TRBV6-1 and J usage is TRBJ2-2; 10 bases fit TRBD2. Germline V gene lookup returns CDR1 MNHNS and CDR2 SASEGT. V gave up 0 bases and J gave up 4 bases; unmatched junction bases: 2. The CDR3 runs to 16 residues. CDR3 sequence reads: CASSEAGTSATGELFF. The CDR3 region has the DNA TGTGCCAGCAGTGAAGCCGGGACTAGCGCCACCGGGGAGCTGTTTTTT.

This rearrangement joins TRBV5-1 to TRBJ2-1; 12 bases line up with TRBD2. After removal of 4 bases from V and 2 bases from J, the junction contained 4 bases not matched to a gene. The germline CDR1 and CDR2 sequences are SGHRS and YFSETQ. This CDR3 spans 16 amino acids. DNA of the CDR3: TGCGCCAGCAGCCCACGGACTAGCGGGGCCTACAATGAGCAGTTCTTC. As protein: CASSPRTSGAYNEQFF.

This clone was picked up one time. The chain links TRBV6-5 to TRBJ2-5; D ambiguous. V lost 6 bases and J lost 7, with 18 bases in between. Germline V lookup: CDR1 MNHEY, CDR2 SVGAGI. The CDR3 runs 14 residues. The CDR3 is CASSRSGPLGTQYF. For the CDR3, the DNA is TGTGCCAGCAGCCGCTCCGGTCCCCTAGGGACCCAGTACTTC.

The J gene is TRBJ2-1, the V gene TRBV9, with 9 positions matching TRBD2. Germline V CDR1 and CDR2: SGDLS, YYNGEE. J lost 9 bases, V lost 4 bases, and 14 bases had no gene match. The CDR3 sequence is 16 residues long. The CDR3 region is CASSLNPGLAKGEQFF. In DNA, the CDR3 is TGTGCCAGCAGCCTAAATCCGGGACTAGCTAAAGGTGAGCAGTTCTTC. Full variable domain (rest looked up from reference TRBV9 and TRBJ2-1): DSGVTQTPKHLITATGQRVTLRCSPRSGDLSVYWYQQSLDQGLQFLIQYYNGEERAKGNILERFSAQQFPDLHSELNLSSLELGDSALYFCASSLNPGLAKGEQFFGPGTRLTVL.

This clone was found once. This chain uses TRBV5-1 with TRBJ2-3; 11 bases are a match to TRBD1. Germline CDR1 reads SGHRS; CDR2 reads YFSETQ. CDR3 length: 17 residues. Trimming took 3 bases from V and 5 from J; bases not matched to a gene: 11. The CDR3 region is CASSSLGTGGLGDTQYF. CDR3 coding DNA: TGCGCCAGCAGCTCGTTGGGGACAGGGGGTCTGGGAGATACGCAGTATTTT.

This clone was observed once. The V and J genes are TRBV19 and TRBJ1-5; TRBD1 matches 7 bases. Per germline, CDR1 LNHDA and CDR2 SQIVND (reference sequence). The J segment lost 1 base and the V segment lost 7 bases, leaving 4 bases of the junction unmatched. The CDR3 length is 14 residues. CDR3 DNA: TGTGCCAGTAACGAGGGGGCCAGCAATCAGCCCCAGCATTTT. Translating it yields CASNEGASNQPQHF.

CDR3 sequence: CASSTSFGSSYEQYF. The CDR3 DNA follows: TGTGCCAGCAGCACATCGTTTGGGAGCTCCTACGAGCAGTACTTC. This sequence joins TRBV11-2 and TRBJ2-7; TRBD2 is a possible D gene (5 bases). The CDR3 runs to 15 residues. Germline V gene lookup returns CDR1 SGHAT and CDR2 FQNNGV. V was shortened by 5 bases and J by 0 bases, with 14 bases between the two germline ends.

This chain uses TRBV7-9 with TRBJ1-1; D remains ambiguous. V lost 7 bases to trimming and J lost 1 base, with 10 bases between them. The CDR3 length is 13 residues. Germline CDR1 and CDR2: SEHNR and FQNEAQ (reference sequence). CDR3 sequence reads: CASTPPGNTEAFF. CDR3 in DNA: TGTGCCAGCACCCCTCCGGGGAACACTGAAGCTTTCTTT.

This chain joins TRBV10-1 and TRBJ2-3; TRBD1 aligns across 10 bases. The CDR3 totals 17 residues. The ends lost 0 bases at V and 0 bases at J; junction bases unmatched: 3. In germline, CDR1 is WNHNN, CDR2 SYGVQD (reference sequence). This CDR3 is CASSESLGQGSTDTQYF. For the CDR3, the DNA is TGCGCCAGCAGTGAGTCTCTGGGACAGGGGAGCACAGATACGCAGTATTTT.

The chain recombines TRBV7-2 with TRBJ1-3; D is unresolved. Germline loops: CDR1 SGHTA, CDR2 FQGNSA. This CDR3 contains 16 residues. The V and J ends lost 1 base and 0 bases respectively, with 10 bases between them. CDR3: CASSLEADISGNTIYF. CDR3 DNA: TGTGCCAGCAGCTTAGAGGCGGATATCTCTGGAAACACCATATATTTT.

V usage is TRBV4-3 and J usage is TRBJ2-1; D gene uncertain. Between the trimmed V and J ends, which lost 1 base and 2 bases, there was a span of 6 bases. This CDR3 is 14 amino acids long. Germline lookup yields CDR1 LGHNA and CDR2 YSLEER. CDR3: CASSQGGAYNEQFF. The CDR3 coding sequence is TGCGCCAGCAGCCAAGGTGGAGCCTACAATGAGCAGTTCTTC.

The gene calls are TRBV29-1 and TRBJ2-3; D is possibly TRBD2 (7 bases). Germline loops: CDR1 SQVTM, CDR2 ANQGSEA. This CDR3 comprises 14 residues. Trimming took off 6 bases at V and 1 base at J, with 14 bases between the two ends. The CDR3 sequence is CSVGGRGGTDTQYF. The DNA for the CDR3 is TGCAGCGTGGGGGGGCGCGGGGGCACAGATACGCAGTATTTT.

V gene TRBV3-1 (or the pseudogene TRBV3-2) combines with J gene TRBJ1-1; TRBD1 aligns across 8 bases. V was pared by 0 bases and J by 6 bases, with 3 bases of the junction left unmatched. CDR1 LGHDT and CDR2 YNNKEL come from the germline V gene (reference sequence). The CDR3 runs to 14 residues. In DNA form, the CDR3 reads TGTGCCAGCAGCCAAGATCTGGGACAGGCTGAAGCTTTCTTT. Its protein product is CASSQDLGQAEAFF.

The chain joins TRBV24-1 to TRBJ1-5, with D uncertain. Germline V gene sequence: CDR1 KGHDR, CDR2 SFDVKD. The CDR3 extends over 8 amino acids. Between the trimmed V and J ends, which lost 9 bases and 11 bases, there was a span of 4 bases. For the CDR3, the DNA is TGTGCCACCCACACCCAGCATTTT. It translates to CATHTQHF.

The sample holds many counts of this clone. The chain links TRBV5-6 to TRBJ1-1; 7 bases align to TRBD1. The CDR3 has 14 amino acids. With 5 bases clipped from V and 11 bases from J, the junction kept 15 bases outside the gene matches. The germline gives CDR1 SGHDT, CDR2 YYEEEE. The CDR3 is CASSRPTGAGDAFF. CDR3 DNA: TGTGCCAGCAGTCGCCCCACAGGGGCAGGAGATGCTTTCTTT.

The table lists this clone with a count of one. The CDR3 DNA sequence: TGTGCCAGCAGTAGGGGGGGGCTGATGGAGACCCAGTACTTC. It is translated as CASSRGGLMETQYF. The V call is TRBV6-2 or TRBV6-3, the J call TRBJ2-5, with D perhaps matching TRBD2 (7 bases). Trimming pared 5 bases from V and 5 bases from J, leaving 15 bases between. Germline CDR1 is MNHEY and CDR2 is SVGEGT. CDR3 length: 14 residues.